The T cell receptor (beta chain) described here comes from a study of blood T cells in healthy people across ages. V was clipped by 5 bases and J by 2 bases, with 15 bases between them. Per germline, CDR1 ENHRY and CDR2 SYGVKD. This CDR3 is built from 15 residues. A J-beta primer mix and a sample-barcoded 5' primer were used in a second PCR of about 7 to 12 cycles. TCRdb reprocessed the 5' RACE reads with MiXCR, giving one entry per CDR3 protein. This table has around 700,000 distinct CDR3 sequences, just under 25% appearing once. Each individual donor underwent a draw of ten milliliters of peripheral blood. In addition, the sample was reused for a study of T cells of mothers and their children.

The V gene is TRBV10-3, the J gene TRBJ2-5; the D is unclear. The TCR was taken from a boy between 5 and 17 years old in good health. The sequenced sample consisted of blood. For the CDR3, the DNA is TGTGCCATCAGTAACCCATCCGTGGGGCAAGAGACCCAGTACTTC. Translated: CAISNPSVGQETQYF.